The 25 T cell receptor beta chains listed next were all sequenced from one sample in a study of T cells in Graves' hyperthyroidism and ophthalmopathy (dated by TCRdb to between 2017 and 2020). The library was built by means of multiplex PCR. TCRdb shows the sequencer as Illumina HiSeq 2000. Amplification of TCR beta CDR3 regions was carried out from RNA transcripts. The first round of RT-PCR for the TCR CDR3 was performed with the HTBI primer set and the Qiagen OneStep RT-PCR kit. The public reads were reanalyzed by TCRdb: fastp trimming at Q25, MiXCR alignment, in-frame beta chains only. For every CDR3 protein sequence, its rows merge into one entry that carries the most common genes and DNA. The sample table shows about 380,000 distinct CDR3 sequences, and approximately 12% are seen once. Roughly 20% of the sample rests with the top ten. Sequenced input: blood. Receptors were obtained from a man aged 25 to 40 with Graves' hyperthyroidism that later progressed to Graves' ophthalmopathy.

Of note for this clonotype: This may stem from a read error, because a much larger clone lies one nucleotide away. The CDR3 DNA follows: TGTGCCAGCAGTGACGGGCCCTATGGCTACACCTTC. Translated: CASSDGPYGYTF. V and J are TRBV2 and TRBJ1-2; D remains unclear. The CDR3 extends over 12 amino acids. The ends were cut back, 3 bases at V and 4 bases at J, with 6 bases in the middle. Germline values: CDR1 SNHLY, CDR2 FYNNEI.

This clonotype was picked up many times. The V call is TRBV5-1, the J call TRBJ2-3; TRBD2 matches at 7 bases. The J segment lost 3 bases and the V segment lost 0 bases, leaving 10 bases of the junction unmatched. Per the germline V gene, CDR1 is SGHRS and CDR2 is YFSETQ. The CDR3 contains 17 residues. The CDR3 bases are TGCGCCAGCAGCTTGGTGTTCGCAGGGAGGGGTACAGATACGCAGTATTTT. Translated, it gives CASSLVFAGRGTDTQYF.

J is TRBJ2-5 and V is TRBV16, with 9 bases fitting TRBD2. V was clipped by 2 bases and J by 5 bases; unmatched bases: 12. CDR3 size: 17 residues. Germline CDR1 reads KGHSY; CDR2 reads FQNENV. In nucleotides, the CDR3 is TGTGCCAGCAGCCAAGTAGCTAGCGGGGAGCGATACGAGACCCAGTACTTC. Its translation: CASSQVASGERYETQYF.

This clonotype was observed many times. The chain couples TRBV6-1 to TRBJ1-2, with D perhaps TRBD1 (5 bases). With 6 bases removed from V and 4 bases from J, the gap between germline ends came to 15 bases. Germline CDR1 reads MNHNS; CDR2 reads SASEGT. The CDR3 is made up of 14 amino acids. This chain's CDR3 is CASSTLQGTYGYTF. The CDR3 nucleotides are TGTGCCAGCAGCACCCTCCAGGGTACCTATGGCTACACCTTC.

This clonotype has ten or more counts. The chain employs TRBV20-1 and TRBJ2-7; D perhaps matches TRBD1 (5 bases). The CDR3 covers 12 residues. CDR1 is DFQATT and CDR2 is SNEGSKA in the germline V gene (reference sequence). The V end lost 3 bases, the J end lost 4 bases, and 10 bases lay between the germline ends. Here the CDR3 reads CSARSGLYEQYF. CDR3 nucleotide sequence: TGCAGTGCTAGGTCAGGGTTGTACGAGCAGTACTTC.

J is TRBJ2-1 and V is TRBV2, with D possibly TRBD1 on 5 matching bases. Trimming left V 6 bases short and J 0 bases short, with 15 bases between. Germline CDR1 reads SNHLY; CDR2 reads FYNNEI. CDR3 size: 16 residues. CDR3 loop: CASRPWGDSSYNEQFF. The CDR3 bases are TGTGCCAGCAGACCATGGGGCGACAGCTCCTACAATGAGCAGTTCTTC.

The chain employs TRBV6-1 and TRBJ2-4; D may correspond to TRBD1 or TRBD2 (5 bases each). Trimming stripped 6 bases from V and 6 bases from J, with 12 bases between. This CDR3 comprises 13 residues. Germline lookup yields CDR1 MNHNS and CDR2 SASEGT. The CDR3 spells CASRPTGANIQYF. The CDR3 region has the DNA TGTGCCAGCAGGCCCACCGGGGCAAACATTCAGTACTTC.

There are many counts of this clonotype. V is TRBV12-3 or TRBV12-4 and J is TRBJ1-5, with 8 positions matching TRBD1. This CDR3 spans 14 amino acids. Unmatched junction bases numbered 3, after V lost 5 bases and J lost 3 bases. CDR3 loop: CASSRTGINQPQHF. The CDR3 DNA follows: TGTGCCAGCAGTCGGACAGGGATCAATCAGCCCCAGCATTTT.

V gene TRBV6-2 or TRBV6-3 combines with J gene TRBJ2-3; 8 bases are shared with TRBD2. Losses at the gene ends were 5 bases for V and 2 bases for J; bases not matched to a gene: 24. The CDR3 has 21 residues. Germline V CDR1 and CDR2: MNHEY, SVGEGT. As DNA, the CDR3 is TGTGCCAGCAGTCCACTAAAGTGGTCGACGTTTGGCGGGGGGCTCACAGATACGCAGTATTTT. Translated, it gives CASSPLKWSTFGGGLTDTQYF.

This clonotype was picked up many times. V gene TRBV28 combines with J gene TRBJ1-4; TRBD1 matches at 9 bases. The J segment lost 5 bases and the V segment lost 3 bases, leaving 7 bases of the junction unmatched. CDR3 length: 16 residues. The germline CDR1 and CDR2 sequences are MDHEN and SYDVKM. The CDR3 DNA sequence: TGTGCCAGCAGTTTCCCGGGACAGGGAGGAAATGAAAAACTGTTTTTT. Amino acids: CASSFPGQGGNEKLFF. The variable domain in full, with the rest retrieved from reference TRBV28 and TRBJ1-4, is DVKVTQSSRYLVKRTGEKVFLECVQDMDHENMFWYRQDPGLGLRLIYFSYDVKMKEKGDIPEGYSVSREKKERFSLILESASTNQTSMYLCASSFPGQGGNEKLFFGSGTQLSVL.

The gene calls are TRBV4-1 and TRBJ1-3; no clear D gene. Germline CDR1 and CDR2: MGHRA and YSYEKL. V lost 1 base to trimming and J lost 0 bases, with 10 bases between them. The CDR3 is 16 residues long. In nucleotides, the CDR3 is TGCGCCAGCAGCCAAGGCCGACGGATCTCTGGAAACACCATATATTTT. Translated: CASSQGRRISGNTIYF.

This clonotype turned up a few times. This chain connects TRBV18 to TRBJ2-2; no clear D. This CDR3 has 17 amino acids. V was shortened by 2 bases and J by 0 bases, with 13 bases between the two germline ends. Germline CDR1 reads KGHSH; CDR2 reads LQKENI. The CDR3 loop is CASSPIERATNTGELFF. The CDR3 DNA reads TGTGCCAGCTCACCAATCGAAAGAGCAACGAACACCGGGGAGCTGTTTTTT.

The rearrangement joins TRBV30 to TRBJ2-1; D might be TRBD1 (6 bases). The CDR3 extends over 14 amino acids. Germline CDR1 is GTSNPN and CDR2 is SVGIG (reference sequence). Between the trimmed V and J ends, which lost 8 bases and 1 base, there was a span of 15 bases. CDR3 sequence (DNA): TGTGCCAGATCCAGGGGTCTTTCCTACAATGAGCAGTTCTTC. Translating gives CARSRGLSYNEQFF.

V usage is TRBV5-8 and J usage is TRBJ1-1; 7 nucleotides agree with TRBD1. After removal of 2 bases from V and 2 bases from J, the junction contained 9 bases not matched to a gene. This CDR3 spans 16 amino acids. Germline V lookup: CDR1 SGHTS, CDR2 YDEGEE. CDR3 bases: TGTGCCAGCAGCTTCCGACAGGGCATGGGTAACACTGAAGCTTTCTTT. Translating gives CASSFRQGMGNTEAFF.

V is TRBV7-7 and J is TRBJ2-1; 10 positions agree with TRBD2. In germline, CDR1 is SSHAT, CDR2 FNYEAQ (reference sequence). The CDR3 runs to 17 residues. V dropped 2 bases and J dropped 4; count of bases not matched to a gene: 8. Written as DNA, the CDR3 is TGTGCCAGCAGCTTAAGCTTAGCGGGGGGCCCTTACAATGAGCAGTTCTTC. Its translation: CASSLSLAGGPYNEQFF.

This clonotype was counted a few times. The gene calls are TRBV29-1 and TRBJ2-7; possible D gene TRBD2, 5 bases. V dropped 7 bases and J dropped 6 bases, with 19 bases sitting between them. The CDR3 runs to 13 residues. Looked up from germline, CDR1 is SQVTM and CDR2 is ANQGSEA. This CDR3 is CSASPGRDAEQYF. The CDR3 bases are TGCAGCGCCTCACCTGGACGGGATGCCGAGCAGTACTTC.

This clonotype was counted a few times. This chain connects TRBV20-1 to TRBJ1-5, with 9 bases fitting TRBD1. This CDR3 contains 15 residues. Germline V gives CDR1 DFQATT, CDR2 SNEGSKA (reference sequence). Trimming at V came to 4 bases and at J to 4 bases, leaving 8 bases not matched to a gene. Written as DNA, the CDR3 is TGCAGTGCTACCCTCTCAGGACAGGGGAATCAGCCCCAGCATTTT. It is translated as CSATLSGQGNQPQHF.

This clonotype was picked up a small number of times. The CDR3 is CSVRDSFLEQYF. DNA for the CDR3: TGCAGCGTGAGGGACAGCTTCTTAGAGCAGTACTTC. V is TRBV20-1 and J is TRBJ2-7; 7 positions agree with TRBD1. The CDR3 extends over 12 amino acids. Germline lookup yields CDR1 DFQATT and CDR2 SNEGSKA (reference sequence).

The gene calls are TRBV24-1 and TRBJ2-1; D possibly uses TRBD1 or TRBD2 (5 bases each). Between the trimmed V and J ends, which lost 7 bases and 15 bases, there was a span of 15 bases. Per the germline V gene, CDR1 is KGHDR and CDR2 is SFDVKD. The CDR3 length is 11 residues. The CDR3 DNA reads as TGTGCCACCAGGGGGACGGATCTCTTGTTCTTC. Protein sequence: CATRGTDLLFF.

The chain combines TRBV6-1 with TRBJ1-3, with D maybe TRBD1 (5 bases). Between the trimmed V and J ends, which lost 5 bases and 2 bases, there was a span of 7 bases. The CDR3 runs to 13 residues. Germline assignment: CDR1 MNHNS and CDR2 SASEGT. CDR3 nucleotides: TGTGCCAGCAGTACGGGGGCTGGAAACACCATATATTTT. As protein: CASSTGAGNTIYF.

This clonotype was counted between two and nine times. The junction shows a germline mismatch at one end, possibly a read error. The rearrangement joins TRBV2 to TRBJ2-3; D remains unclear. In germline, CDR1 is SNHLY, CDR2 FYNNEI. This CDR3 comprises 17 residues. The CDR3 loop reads CAGSEAPRPAGTDTQYF. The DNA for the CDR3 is TGTGCCGGCAGTGAAGCGCCGCGCCCTGCGGGCACAGATACGCAGTATTTT. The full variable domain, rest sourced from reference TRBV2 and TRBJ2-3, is EPEVTQTPSHQVTQMGQEVILRCVPISNHLYFYWYRQILGQKVEFLVSFYNNEISEKSEIFDDQFSVERPDGSNFTLKIRSTKLEDSAMYFCAGSEAPRPAGTDTQYFGPGTRLTVL.

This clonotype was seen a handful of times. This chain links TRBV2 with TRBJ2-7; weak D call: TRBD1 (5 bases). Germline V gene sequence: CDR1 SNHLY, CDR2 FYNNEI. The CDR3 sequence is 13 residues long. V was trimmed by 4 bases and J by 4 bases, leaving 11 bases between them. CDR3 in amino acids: CASSARVWYEQYF. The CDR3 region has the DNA TGTGCCAGCAGTGCCAGGGTGTGGTACGAGCAGTACTTC.

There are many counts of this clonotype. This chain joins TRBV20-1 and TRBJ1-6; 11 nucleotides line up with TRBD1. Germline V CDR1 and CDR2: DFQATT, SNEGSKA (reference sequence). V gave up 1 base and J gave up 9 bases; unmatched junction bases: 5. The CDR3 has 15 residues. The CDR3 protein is CSARVRDRGISPLHF. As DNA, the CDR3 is TGCAGTGCTAGAGTCCGGGACAGGGGGATTTCACCCCTCCACTTT.

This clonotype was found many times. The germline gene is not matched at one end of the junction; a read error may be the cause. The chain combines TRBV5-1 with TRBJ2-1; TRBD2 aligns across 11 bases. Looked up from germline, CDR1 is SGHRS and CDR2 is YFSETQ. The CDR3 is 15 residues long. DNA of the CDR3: TGTGCCAGCAGTTTTAGCGGGGGGGCCTACAATGAGCAGTTCTTC. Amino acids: CASSFSGGAYNEQFF.

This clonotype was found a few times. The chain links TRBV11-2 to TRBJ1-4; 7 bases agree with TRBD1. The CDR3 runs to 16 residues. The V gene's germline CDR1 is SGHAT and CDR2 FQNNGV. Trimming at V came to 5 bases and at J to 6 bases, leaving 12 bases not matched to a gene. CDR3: CASSPGWTGPDEKLFF. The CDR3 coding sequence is TGTGCCAGCAGCCCCGGATGGACAGGCCCGGATGAAAAACTGTTTTTT.